These T cell receptor beta chains were read from a single sample in a study of blood T cell repertoires in COVID-19. Generated by immunoSEQ multiplex PCR, the TCRdb table keeps only in-frame clones and is missing some. This repertoire shows approximately 190,000 clones, roughly 87% found once; its top ten account for about 5.7%. Sequencing was performed on peripheral blood. The receptors were sampled from a woman between 40 and 50 years old with acute or convalescent COVID-19. CDR3s include the opening cysteine and the closing phenylalanine or tryptophan. A D gene is named only where the DNA matches it firmly. Clone size is stated in some rows and not others, as once, few, many or a class when expanded.

D gene	J gene	V gene	clone size	CDR3 protein	CDR3 DNA
TRBD1	TRBJ1-2	TRBV30	once	CAFTGVRYEGYTF	TGTGCCTTCACAGGGGTCCGTTACGAGGGCTACACCTTC
TRBD1	TRBJ1-5	TRBV4-1	-	CASSPRDRANQPQHF	TGCGCCAGCAGCCCGAGGGACAGGGCCAATCAGCCCCAGCATTTT
TRBD1	TRBJ2-5	TRBV2	-	CASSSRDRGQETQYF	TGTGCCAGCAGTTCCCGGGACAGGGGGCAAGAGACCCAGTACTTC
TRBD1	TRBJ1-1	TRBV5-1	-	CASSLGQGVGEAFF	TGCGCCAGCAGCTTGGGACAGGGAGTTGGTGAAGCTTTCTTT
-	TRBJ1-2	TRBV19	-	CASSLMHRDINGYTF	TGTGCCAGTAGCCTCATGCACCGGGACATTAATGGCTACACCTTC
-	TRBJ1-1	TRBV29-1	-	CSVKGQLMNTEAFF	TGCAGCGTTAAAGGGCAGTTAATGAACACTGAAGCTTTCTTT
TRBD1	TRBJ1-6	TRBV7-9	-	CASSPGQGSSPLHF	TGTGCCAGCAGCCCTGGACAGGGTAGCTCACCCCTCCACTTT
TRBD2	TRBJ2-1	TRBV28	-	CASKTSGSREQFF	TGTGCCAGTAAGACTAGCGGGAGTCGTGAGCAGTTCTTC
-	TRBJ1-3	TRBV6-5	-	CASSYSAQGPGNTIYF	TGTGCCAGCAGTTACTCGGCCCAGGGCCCTGGAAACACCATATATTTT
TRBD2	TRBJ2-1	TRBV12-3/TRBV12-4	-	CVGGSYNEQFF	TGTGTGGGGGGGTCTTACAATGAGCAGTTCTTC
-	TRBJ1-3	TRBV4-1	-	CASSYVARDGNTIYF	TGCGCCAGCAGCTATGTCGCCAGGGATGGAAACACCATATATTTT
-	TRBJ2-1	TRBV5-8	-	CASSSGMNNEQFF	TGCGCCAGCAGCTCGGGGATGAACAATGAGCAGTTCTTC
TRBD2	TRBJ2-7	TRBV7-2	-	CASSLLAGGSYEQYF	TGTGCCAGCAGCTTATTAGCGGGGGGTTCCTACGAGCAGTACTTC
-	TRBJ1-5	TRBV28	-	CASSSLVRSNQPQHF	TGTGCCAGCAGTTCCCTGGTTAGAAGCAATCAGCCCCAGCATTTT
TRBD1	TRBJ1-5	TRBV2	-	CASRGTGSQPQHF	TGTGCCAGCAGGGGGACAGGGAGCCAGCCCCAGCATTTT
-	TRBJ2-1	TRBV30	-	CAWSVNGGKQFF	TGTGCCTGGAGTGTAAACGGGGGTAAGCAGTTCTTC
-	TRBJ1-3	TRBV7-2	-	CASSRGLTSGNTIYF	TGTGCCAGCAGCAGAGGACTAACCTCTGGAAACACCATATATTTT
-	TRBJ2-7	TRBV28	once	CASRGALYEQYF	TGTGCCAGCAGGGGGGCCCTCTACGAGCAGTACTTC
TRBD1	TRBJ1-2	TRBV30	-	CAWSVLYSGTGTYGYTF	TGTGCCTGGAGTGTACTCTATTCCGGGACAGGGACCTATGGCTACACCTTC
TRBD1	TRBJ1-4	TRBV30	-	CAWSVTGINEKLFF	TGTGCCTGGAGTGTGACAGGGATTAATGAAAAACTGTTTTTT
-	TRBJ2-1	TRBV14	-	CASSLLGSSYNEQFF	TGTGCCAGCAGCCTACTCGGGAGCTCCTACAATGAGCAGTTCTTC
-	TRBJ2-1	TRBV18	-	CASSLYLGGDNEQFF	TGTGCCAGCTCACTATACTTAGGGGGTGACAATGAGCAGTTCTTC
-	TRBJ1-6	TRBV2	-	CASSEGRDSPLHF	TGTGCCAGCAGTGAAGGCCGGGATTCACCCCTCCACTTT
TRBD2	TRBJ2-6	TRBV6-5	-	CASSWGGSGANVLTF	TGTGCCAGCAGTTGGGGGGGCTCTGGGGCCAACGTCCTGACTTTC
TRBD2	TRBJ2-3	TRBV6-5	-	CASSLGLAGDTQYF	TGTGCCAGCAGCCTGGGACTAGCCGGAGATACGCAGTATTTT